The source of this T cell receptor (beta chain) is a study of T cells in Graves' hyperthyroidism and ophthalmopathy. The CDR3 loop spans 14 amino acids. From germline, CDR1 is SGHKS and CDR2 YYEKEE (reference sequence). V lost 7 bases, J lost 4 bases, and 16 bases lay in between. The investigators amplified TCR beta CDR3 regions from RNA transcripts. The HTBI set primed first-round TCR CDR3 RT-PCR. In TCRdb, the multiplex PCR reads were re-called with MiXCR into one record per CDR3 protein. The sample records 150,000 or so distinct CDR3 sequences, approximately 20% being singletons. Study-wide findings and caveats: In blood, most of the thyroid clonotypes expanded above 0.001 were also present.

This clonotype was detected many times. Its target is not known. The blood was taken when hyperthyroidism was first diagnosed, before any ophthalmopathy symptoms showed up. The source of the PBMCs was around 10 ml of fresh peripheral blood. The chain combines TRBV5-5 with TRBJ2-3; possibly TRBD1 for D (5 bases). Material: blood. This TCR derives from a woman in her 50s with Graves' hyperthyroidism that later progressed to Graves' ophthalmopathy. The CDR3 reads CASRWTRWADTQYF. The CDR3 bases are TGTGCCAGCCGATGGACAAGGTGGGCAGATACGCAGTATTTT.